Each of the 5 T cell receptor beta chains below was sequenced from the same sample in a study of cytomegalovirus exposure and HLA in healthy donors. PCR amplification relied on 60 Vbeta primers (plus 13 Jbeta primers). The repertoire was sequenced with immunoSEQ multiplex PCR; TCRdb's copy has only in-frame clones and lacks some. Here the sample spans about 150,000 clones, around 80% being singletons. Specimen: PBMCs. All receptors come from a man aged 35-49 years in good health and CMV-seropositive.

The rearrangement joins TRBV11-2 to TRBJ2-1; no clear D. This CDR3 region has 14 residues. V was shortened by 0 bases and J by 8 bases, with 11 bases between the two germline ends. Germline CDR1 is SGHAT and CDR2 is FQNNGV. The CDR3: CASSLDPSSDEQFF. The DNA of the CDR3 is TGTGCCAGCAGCTTAGACCCTTCGAGCGATGAGCAGTTCTTC. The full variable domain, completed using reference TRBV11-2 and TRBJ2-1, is EAGVAQSPRYKIIEKRQSVAFWCNPISGHATLYWYQQILGQGPKLLIQFQNNGVVDDSQLPKDRFSAERLKGVDSTLKIQPAKLEDSAVYLCASSLDPSSDEQFFGPGTRLTVL.

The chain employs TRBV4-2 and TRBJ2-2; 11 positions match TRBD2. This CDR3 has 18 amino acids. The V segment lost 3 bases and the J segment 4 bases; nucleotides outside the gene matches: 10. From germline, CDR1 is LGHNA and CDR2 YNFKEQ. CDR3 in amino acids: CASSQGLAGGLGTGELFF. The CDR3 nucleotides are TGTGCCAGCAGCCAGGGTCTAGCGGGGGGCCTGGGCACCGGGGAGCTGTTTTTT.

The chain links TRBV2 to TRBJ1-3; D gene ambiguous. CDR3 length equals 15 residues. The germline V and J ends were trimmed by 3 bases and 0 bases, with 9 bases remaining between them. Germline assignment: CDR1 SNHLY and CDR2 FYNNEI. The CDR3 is CASSETPGSGNTIYF. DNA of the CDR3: TGTGCCAGCAGTGAGACACCCGGCTCTGGAAACACCATATATTTT.

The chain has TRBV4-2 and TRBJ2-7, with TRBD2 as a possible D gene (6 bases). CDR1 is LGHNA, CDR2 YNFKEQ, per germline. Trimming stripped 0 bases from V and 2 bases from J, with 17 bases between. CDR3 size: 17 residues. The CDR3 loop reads CASSQESNSGKPYEQYF. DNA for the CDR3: TGTGCCAGCAGCCAAGAAAGCAATAGCGGCAAACCCTACGAGCAGTACTTC.

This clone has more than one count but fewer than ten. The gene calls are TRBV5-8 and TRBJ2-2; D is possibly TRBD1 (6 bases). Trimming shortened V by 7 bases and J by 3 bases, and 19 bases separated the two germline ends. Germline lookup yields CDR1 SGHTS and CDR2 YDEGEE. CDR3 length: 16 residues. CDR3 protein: CASPPPGALDTGELFF. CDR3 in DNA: TGTGCCAGCCCGCCCCCAGGGGCCCTCGACACCGGGGAGCTGTTTTTT.